A selection of T cell receptor beta chains follows, all from one sample in a study of blood T cell repertoires in COVID-19. TCRdb keeps only in-frame clones here, not all; method: immunoSEQ multiplex PCR. Here the sample spans some 400,000 clones, about 89% being singletons. The sequencing sample was made of peripheral blood. Source of these receptors: a woman in her sixties or seventies with COVID-19, enrolled during active disease. Both conserved end residues are part of each CDR3. D genes are given only for firm matches. The size entry is marked missing in some rows and otherwise reads once, few, many or a size class.

V	D	J	size	CDR3	DNA
TRBV28	TRBD1	TRBJ1-1	.	CASSLFTGGNPGHEAFF	TGTGCCAGCAGTTTGTTTACAGGGGGGAATCCAGGACATGAAGCTTTCTTT
TRBV10-3	TRBD1	TRBJ1-2	.	CASDRVMGTF	TGTGCCAGCGACAGGGTAATGGGAACCTTC
TRBV3-1/TRBV3-2	.	TRBJ2-5	.	CASSQSTVQETQYF	TGTGCCAGCAGCCAGTCGACAGTCCAAGAGACCCAGTACTTC
TRBV5-1	TRBD2	TRBJ2-1	.	CASSLLAGALNEQFF	TGCGCCAGCAGCTTGTTAGCGGGGGCCCTCAATGAGCAGTTCTTC
TRBV6-1	TRBD1	TRBJ1-4	.	CASSERETGVTNEKLFF	TGTGCCAGCAGTGAAAGAGAGACAGGGGTGACTAATGAAAAACTGTTTTTT
TRBV7-2	.	TRBJ1-2	.	CASSLKHPGMEGYTF	TGTGCCAGCAGCTTAAAGCACCCGGGGATGGAGGGCTACACCTTC
TRBV18	.	TRBJ1-5	.	CASSPSGDQPQHF	TGTGCCAGCTCACCCTCGGGGGATCAGCCCCAGCATTTT
TRBV2	.	TRBJ2-7	.	CASSERGLRGEQYF	TGTGCCAGCAGTGAAAGGGGACTGCGGGGCGAGCAGTACTTC
TRBV18	.	TRBJ2-7	few	CASSPRLEGTEQYF	TGTGCCAGCTCACCAAGGTTGGAGGGGACGGAGCAGTACTTC
TRBV4-1	TRBD2	TRBJ2-5	.	CASSGGLAVQETQYF	TGCGCCAGCAGCGGGGGACTAGCGGTCCAAGAGACCCAGTACTTC
TRBV6-5	.	TRBJ1-2	.	CASTKSWVENYGYTF	TGTGCCAGCACCAAAAGTTGGGTGGAGAACTATGGCTACACCTTC
TRBV18	TRBD1	TRBJ1-2	.	CASSPLLQGYGYTF	TGTGCCAGCTCACCACTTTTACAGGGGTATGGCTACACCTTC
TRBV5-1	.	TRBJ1-1	few	CASSLESVNTEAFF	TGCGCCAGCAGCTTGGAGTCGGTGAACACTGAAGCTTTCTTT
TRBV19	.	TRBJ1-3	.	CASSRGDTSGNTIYF	TGTGCCAGTAGTAGGGGGGATACCTCTGGAAACACCATATATTTT
TRBV3-1/TRBV3-2	TRBD2	TRBJ2-7	.	CASSQTSAPSYEQYF	TGTGCCAGCAGCCAAACTAGCGCACCCTCCTACGAGCAGTACTTC
TRBV12-3/TRBV12-4	.	TRBJ2-5	.	CASSLALETQYF	TGTGCCAGCAGTTTAGCACTAGAGACCCAGTACTTC
TRBV7-6	.	TRBJ1-1	.	CASSSTSGAEAFF	TGTGCCAGCAGCTCCACATCGGGGGCTGAAGCTTTCTTT
TRBV5-8	.	TRBJ1-5	.	CASSLGQVRNQPQHF	TGTGCCAGCAGCTTGGGGCAGGTTAGAAATCAGCCCCAGCATTTT
TRBV11-2	.	TRBJ2-5	.	CASSPWAGGETQYF	TGTGCCAGCAGCCCGTGGGCTGGAGGGGAGACCCAGTACTTC
TRBV10-2	TRBD2	TRBJ2-3	once	CATNGASGGARDTQYF	TGCGCCACCAACGGGGCTAGCGGGGGGGCCCGGGATACGCAGTATTTT
TRBV7-9	TRBD1	TRBJ1-3	.	CASSYRGIENTIYF	TGTGCCAGCAGTTACAGGGGGATCGAAAACACCATATATTTT
TRBV19	.	TRBJ1-1	.	CASSTPGNTEAFF	TGTGCCAGTAGTACCCCCGGGAACACTGAAGCTTTCTTT
TRBV29-1	.	TRBJ1-1	.	CSVSKVGGTEAFF	TGCAGCGTTTCCAAGGTGGGGGGCACTGAAGCTTTCTTT
TRBV19	TRBD1	TRBJ2-7	.	CASSWDRGAYEQYF	TGTGCCAGTAGTTGGGACAGGGGGGCCTACGAGCAGTACTTC
TRBV7-6	TRBD1	TRBJ2-7	.	CASSLGQGALSEQYF	TGTGCCAGCAGCCTAGGACAGGGGGCCTTATCCGAGCAGTACTTC
TRBV28	.	TRBJ2-7	.	CASSFQGGPYEQYF	TGTGCCAGCAGTTTTCAGGGGGGCCCCTACGAGCAGTACTTC
TRBV19	.	TRBJ1-2	.	CASSLGTSYGYTF	TGTGCCAGTAGTCTGGGGACTTCATATGGCTACACCTTC
TRBV14	.	TRBJ2-3	.	CASSQVTSTQYF	TGTGCCAGCAGCCAAGTCACGAGTACGCAGTATTTT
TRBV29-1	TRBD1	TRBJ2-7	.	CSATHRGQGISYEQYF	TGCAGCGCAACCCATAGGGGACAGGGCATCTCCTACGAGCAGTACTTC
TRBV5-5	TRBD2	TRBJ2-7	once	CASSRRGGSPGSYEQYF	TGTGCCAGCAGCCGCCGGGGGGGCAGCCCAGGTTCCTACGAGCAGTACTTC
TRBV28	.	TRBJ1-5	.	CASAISNQPQHF	TGTGCCAGCGCGATTAGCAATCAGCCCCAGCATTTT
TRBV28	TRBD1	TRBJ2-7	.	CASSRDRVSYEQYF	TGTGCCAGCAGTAGGGACAGGGTTTCCTACGAGCAGTACTTC
TRBV30	TRBD1	TRBJ1-5	.	CACRGTGGSQPQHF	TGTGCCTGCCGCGGGACAGGGGGCAGCCAGCCCCAGCATTTT
TRBV19	TRBD1	TRBJ1-1	.	CASILGGTNTEAFF	TGTGCCAGTATCTTAGGGGGCACGAACACTGAAGCTTTCTTT
TRBV3-1/TRBV3-2	TRBD1	TRBJ2-7	.	CASTHSDRMSTYEQYF	TGTGCCAGCACCCATTCGGACAGGATGTCCACCTACGAGCAGTACTTC